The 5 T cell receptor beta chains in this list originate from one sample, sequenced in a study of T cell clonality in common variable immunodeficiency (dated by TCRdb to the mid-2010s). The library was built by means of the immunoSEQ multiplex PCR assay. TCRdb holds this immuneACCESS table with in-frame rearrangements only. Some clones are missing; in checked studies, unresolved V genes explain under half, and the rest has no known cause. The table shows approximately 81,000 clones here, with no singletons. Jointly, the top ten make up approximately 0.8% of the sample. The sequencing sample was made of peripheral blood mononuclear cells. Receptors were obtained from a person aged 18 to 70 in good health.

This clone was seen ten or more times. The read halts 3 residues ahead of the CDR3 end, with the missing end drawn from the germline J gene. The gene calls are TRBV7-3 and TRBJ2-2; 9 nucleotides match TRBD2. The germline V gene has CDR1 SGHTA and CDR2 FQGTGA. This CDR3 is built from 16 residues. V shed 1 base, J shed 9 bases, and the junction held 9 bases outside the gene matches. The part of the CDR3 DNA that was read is TGTGCCAGCAGCTTAAGTAGCGGGAGTAACTTCAGGGAG. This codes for CASSLSSGSNFRE. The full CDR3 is CASSLSSGSNFRELFF.

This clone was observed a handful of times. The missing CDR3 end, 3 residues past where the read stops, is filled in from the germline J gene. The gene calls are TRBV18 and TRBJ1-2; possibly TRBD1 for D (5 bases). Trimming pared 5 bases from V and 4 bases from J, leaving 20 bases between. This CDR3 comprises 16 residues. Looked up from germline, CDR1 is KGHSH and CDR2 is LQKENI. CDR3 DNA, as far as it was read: TGTGCCAGCTCATCAGGGACTCCGACTCTAGTCTATGGC. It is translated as CASSSGTPTLVYG. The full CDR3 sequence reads CASSSGTPTLVYGYTF.

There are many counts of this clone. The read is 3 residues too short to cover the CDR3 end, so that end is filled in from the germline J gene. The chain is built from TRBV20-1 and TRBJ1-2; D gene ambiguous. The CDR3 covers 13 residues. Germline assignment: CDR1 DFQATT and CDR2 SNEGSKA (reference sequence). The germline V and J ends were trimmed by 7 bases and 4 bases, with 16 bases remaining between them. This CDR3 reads CSGNGGYGYGYTF. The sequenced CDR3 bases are TGCAGTGGCAACGGAGGGTACGGCTATGGC.

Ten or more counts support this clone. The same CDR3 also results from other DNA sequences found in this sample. The covered CDR3 bases are TGTGCCAGCTCACCAAAAAGAGGCGGGACAGATACG. Its protein is CASSPKRGGTDT. The entire CDR3 reads CASSPKRGGTDTQYF. The rearrangement links TRBV18 to TRBJ2-3; tentatively, D is TRBD2 (5 bases). Read data end 3 residues before the CDR3 end; the end is taken from the germline J gene. Per germline, CDR1 KGHSH and CDR2 LQKENI. This CDR3 comprises 15 residues. V gave up 2 bases and J gave up 3 bases, with 12 bases separating them.

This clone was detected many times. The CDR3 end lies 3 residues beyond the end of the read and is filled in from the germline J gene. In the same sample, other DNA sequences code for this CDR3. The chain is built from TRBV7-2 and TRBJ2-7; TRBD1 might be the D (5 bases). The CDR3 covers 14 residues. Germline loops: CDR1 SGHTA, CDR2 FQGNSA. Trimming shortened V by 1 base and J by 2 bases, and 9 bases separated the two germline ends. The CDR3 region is CASSLVDSTYEQYF. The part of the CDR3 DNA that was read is TGTGCCAGCAGCTTAGTCGACAGCACCTACGAG.